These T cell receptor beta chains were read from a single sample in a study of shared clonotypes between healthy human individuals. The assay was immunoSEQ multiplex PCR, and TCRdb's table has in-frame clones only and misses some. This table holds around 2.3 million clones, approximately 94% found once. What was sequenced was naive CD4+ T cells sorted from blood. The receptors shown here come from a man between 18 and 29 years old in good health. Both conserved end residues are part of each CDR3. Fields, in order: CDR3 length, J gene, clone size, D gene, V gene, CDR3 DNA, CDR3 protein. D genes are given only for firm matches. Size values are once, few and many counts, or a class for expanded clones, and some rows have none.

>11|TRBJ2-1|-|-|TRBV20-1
TGCAGTGCCCCCTTAGGGAATGAGCAGTTCTTC
CSAPLGNEQFF
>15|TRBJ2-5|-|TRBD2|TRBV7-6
TGTGCCAGCAGCCGGACTAGCGGGCACCAAGAGACCCAGTACTTC
CASSRTSGHQETQYF
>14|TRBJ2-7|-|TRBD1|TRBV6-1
TGTGCCAGCAGTCAAGGACAGGGATTCGACGAGCAGTACTTC
CASSQGQGFDEQYF
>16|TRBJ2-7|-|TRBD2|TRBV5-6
TGTGCCAGCAGCTCTCTTGAGGTTAGCGGGGCGTACGAGCAGTACTTC
CASSSLEVSGAYEQYF
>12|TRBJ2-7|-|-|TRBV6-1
TGTGCCAGCAGTGTACCTGGGGACGAGCAGTACTTC
CASSVPGDEQYF
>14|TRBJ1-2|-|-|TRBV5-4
TGTGCCAGCAGGGCCGCCGGGACAAGTTATGGCTACACCTTC
CASRAAGTSYGYTF
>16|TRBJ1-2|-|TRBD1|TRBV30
TGTGCCTGGAGTAACCCCTACAGGGGTGCGGGCTATGGCTACACCTTC
CAWSNPYRGAGYGYTF
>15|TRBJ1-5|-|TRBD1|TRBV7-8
TGTGCCAGCAGCTTAGCGGGGACAGGGCGGCAGCCCCAGCATTTT
CASSLAGTGRQPQHF
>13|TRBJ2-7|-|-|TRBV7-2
TGTGCCAGCAGCCCCCGAGTGAGCAACGAGCAGTACTTC
CASSPRVSNEQYF
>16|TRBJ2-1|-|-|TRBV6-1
TGTGCCAGCAGTGAAGCGCATAGCGGCTCCTACAATGAGCAGTTCTTC
CASSEAHSGSYNEQFF
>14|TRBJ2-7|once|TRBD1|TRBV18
TGTGCCAGCTCACCGGGCAGGGGGACATACGAGCAGTACTTC
CASSPGRGTYEQYF
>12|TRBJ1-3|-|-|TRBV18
TGTGCCAGCTCACCATTTGGAAACACCATATATTTT
CASSPFGNTIYF
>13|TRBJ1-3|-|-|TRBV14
TGTGCCAGCAGTCCTTATGACGGAAACACCATATATTTT
CASSPYDGNTIYF
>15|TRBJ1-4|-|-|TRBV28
TGTGCCAGCAGTTCCATCAGGACAACTAATGAAAAACTGTTTTTT
CASSSIRTTNEKLFF
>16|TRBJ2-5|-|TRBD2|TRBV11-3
TGTGCCAGCAGCTCAAAATCAGCGGGGCTACAAGAGACCCAGTACTTC
CASSSKSAGLQETQYF
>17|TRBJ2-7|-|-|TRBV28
TGTGCCAGCAGTTTAATGTGGACCCTGAACGACCACTACGAGCAGTACTTC
CASSLMWTLNDHYEQYF
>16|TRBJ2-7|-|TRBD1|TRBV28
TGTGCCAGCAGTTTATCTGGACAGGGCCTCTCCTACGAGCAGTACTTC
CASSLSGQGLSYEQYF
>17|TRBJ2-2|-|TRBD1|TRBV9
TGTGCCAGCAGCCCCCACAGTGGACAGGGAAACACCGGGGAGCTGTTTTTT
CASSPHSGQGNTGELFF